The clone carrying this T cell receptor beta chain has just a few counts. Antigen: not known. This specimen belongs to a study of memory CD4+ T cells and cytomegalovirus serostatus. Whole-study findings and limits: Each of approximately 70 CMV-associated TCRbeta sequences occurred in one to five individuals.

Single viable CD3+CD4+CD8-CD45RO+ cells were sorted as the memory CD4+ T cells. Original processing notes: Out-of-frame sequences were removed, leaving 2,204,828 distinct TCRbeta sequences. The table came from immunoSEQ multiplex PCR; TCRdb's copy has only in-frame clones and leaves some out. That table is the source of V, J and clone size, and D and trimming were worked out from the DNA. The table lists 80,000 or so clones, roughly 80% of them singletons. This TCR derives from an adult in good health and CMV-seropositive. Sequencing was performed on memory CD4+ T cells from blood.

The CDR3 DNA is TGTGCCAGCAGCCCCCTCCGGGGATACAATGAGCAGTTCTTC. Its protein is CASSPLRGYNEQFF. J is TRBJ2-1 and V is TRBV7-2; D is perhaps TRBD2 (5 bases). V gave up 5 bases and J gave up 4 bases, with 12 bases separating them. The CDR3 runs to 14 residues. Germline V lookup: CDR1 SGHTA, CDR2 FQGNSA.